A single T cell receptor beta chain is shown here with its context. Its cognate antigen is unknown. Clones were sequenced by immunoSEQ multiplex PCR, and TCRdb holds only the in-frame ones, with some missing. The sample lists tens of thousands of clones; about four fifths were seen once. The entry originates in a study of OX40 agonist ivuxolimab in advanced cancers. Looking at the study overall: Patients received the agonistic anti-OX40 (CD134) antibody ivuxolimab. From about 23 to 85 years was the age range, with a mean of around 60 years, and 65% to 90% were male. Regarding the study as a whole: Low normalized T-cell clonal expansion was additionally recorded for some nonresponders. Compared with CD4+, CD8+ T cells on average had more expanded clones.

The germline V gene has CDR1 SGHAT and CDR2 FQNNGV. Unmatched junction bases numbered 16, after V lost 6 bases and J lost 3 bases. This CDR3 has 19 residues. This rearrangement joins TRBV11-2 to TRBJ2-3; TRBD2 matches at 12 bases. Sequencing was performed on CD4+ or CD8+ T cells sorted from blood, taken in a trial of the OX40 agonist ivuxolimab. This clonotype was sampled from an adult with an advanced solid tumor such as melanoma, head and neck, liver or kidney cancer. CDR3 protein: CASSYYPRLAGVETDTQYF. DNA of the CDR3: TGTGCCAGCAGTTACTACCCTAGACTAGCGGGAGTGGAGACAGATACGCAGTATTTT.